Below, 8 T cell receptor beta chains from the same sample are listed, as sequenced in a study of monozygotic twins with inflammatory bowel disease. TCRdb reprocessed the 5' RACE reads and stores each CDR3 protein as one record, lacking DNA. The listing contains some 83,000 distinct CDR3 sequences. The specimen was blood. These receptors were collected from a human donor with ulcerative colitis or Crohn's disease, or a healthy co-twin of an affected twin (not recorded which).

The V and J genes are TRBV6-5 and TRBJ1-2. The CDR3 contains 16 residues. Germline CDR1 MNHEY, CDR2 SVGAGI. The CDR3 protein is CASSYSSYRSNYGYTF.

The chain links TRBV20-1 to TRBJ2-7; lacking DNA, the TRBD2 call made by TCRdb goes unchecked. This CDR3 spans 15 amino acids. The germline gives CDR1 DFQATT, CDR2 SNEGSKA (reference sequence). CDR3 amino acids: CSARPSGGRADEQYF.

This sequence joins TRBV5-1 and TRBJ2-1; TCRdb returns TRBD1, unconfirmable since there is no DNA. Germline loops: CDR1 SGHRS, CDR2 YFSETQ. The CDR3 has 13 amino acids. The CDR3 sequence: CASSFRWGNEQFF.

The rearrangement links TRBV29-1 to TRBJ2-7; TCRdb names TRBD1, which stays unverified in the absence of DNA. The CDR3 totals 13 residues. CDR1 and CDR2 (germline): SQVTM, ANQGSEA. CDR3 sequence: CSVDSTQGYEQYF.

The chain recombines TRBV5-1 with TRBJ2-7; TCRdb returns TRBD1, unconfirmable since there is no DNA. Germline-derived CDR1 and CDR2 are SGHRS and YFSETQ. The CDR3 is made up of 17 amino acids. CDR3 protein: CASSWGSTGEISSEQYF.

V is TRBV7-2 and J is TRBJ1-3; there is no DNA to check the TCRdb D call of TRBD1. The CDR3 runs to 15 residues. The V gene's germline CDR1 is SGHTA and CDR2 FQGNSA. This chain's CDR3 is CASSSQGGTGNTIYF.

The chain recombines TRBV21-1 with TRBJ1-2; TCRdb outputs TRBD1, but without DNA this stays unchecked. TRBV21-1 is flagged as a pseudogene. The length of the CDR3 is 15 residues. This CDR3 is CASSKARVPIYGYTF.

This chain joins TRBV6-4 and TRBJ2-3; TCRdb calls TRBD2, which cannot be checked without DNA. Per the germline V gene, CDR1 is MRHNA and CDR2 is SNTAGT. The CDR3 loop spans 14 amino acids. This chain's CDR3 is CASSASGGTDTQYF.